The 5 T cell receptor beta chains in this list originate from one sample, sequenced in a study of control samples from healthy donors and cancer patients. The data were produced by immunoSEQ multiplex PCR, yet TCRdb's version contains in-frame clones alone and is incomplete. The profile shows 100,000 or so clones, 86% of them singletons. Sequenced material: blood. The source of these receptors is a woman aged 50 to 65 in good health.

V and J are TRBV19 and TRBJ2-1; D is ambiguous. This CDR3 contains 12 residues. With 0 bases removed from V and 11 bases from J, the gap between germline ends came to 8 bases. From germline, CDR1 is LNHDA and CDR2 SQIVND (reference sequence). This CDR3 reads CASSIEAAKQFF. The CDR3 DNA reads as TGTGCCAGTAGTATAGAGGCCGCTAAGCAGTTCTTC. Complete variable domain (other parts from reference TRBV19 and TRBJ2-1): DGGITQSPKYLFRKEGQNVTLSCEQNLNHDAMYWYRQDPGQGLRLIYYSQIVNDFQKGDIAEGYSVSREKKESFPLTVTSAQKNPTAFYLCASSIEAAKQFFGPGTRLTVL.

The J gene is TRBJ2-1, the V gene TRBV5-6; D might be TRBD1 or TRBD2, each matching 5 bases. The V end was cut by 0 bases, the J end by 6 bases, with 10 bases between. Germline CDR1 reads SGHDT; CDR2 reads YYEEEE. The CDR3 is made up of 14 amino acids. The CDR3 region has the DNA TGTGCCAGCAGCTTGGATGGGACCCTCAATGAGCAGTTCTTC. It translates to CASSLDGTLNEQFF.

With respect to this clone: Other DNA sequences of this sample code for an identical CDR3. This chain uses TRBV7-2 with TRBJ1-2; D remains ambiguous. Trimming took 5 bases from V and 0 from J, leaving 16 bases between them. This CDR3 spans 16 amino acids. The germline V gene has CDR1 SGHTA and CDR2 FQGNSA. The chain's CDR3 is CASSPLPAGSNYGYTF. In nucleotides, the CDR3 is TGTGCCAGCAGCCCGTTACCGGCAGGTTCTAACTATGGCTACACCTTC.

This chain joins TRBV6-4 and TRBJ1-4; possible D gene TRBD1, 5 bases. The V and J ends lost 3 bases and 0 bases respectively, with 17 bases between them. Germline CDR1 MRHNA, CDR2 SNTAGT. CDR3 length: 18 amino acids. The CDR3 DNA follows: TGTGCCAGCAGTGATACGGACAACTCCACGACAACTAATGAAAAACTGTTTTTT. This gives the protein CASSDTDNSTTTNEKLFF.

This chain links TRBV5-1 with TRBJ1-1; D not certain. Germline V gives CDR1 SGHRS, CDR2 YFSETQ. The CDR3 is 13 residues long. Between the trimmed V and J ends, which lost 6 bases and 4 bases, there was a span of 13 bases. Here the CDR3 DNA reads TGCGCCAGCAAGGTCCGGGAGGGCACTGAAGCTTTCTTT. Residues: CASKVREGTEAFF.